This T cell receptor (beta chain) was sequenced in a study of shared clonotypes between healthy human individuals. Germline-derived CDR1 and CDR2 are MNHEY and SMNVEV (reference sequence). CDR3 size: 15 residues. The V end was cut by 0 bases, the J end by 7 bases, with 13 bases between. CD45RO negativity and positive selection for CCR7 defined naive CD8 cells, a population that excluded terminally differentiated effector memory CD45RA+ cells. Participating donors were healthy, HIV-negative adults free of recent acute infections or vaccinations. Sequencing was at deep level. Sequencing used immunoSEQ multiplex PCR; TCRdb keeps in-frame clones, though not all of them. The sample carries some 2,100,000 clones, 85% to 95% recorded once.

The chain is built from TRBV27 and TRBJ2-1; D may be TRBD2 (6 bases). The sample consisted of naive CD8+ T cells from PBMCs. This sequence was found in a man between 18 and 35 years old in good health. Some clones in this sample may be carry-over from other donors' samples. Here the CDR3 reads CASSLSTGARNEQFF. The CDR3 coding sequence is TGTGCCAGCAGTTTATCTACGGGAGCTAGGAATGAGCAGTTCTTC.